This record covers a single T cell receptor beta chain. Original handling: Quantification of nucleated cells was approximated via reference gene primer amplification. Measured with immunoSEQ multiplex PCR; TCRdb has only the in-frame clones, and not every one. D and trimming were read from the DNA, whereas the V and J calls and clone size are those reported in that table. The sample includes roughly 160,000 clones, around 80% of them seen just once. This sample stems from a study of blood T cell repertoires in COVID-19. Germline assignment: CDR1 KGHSH and CDR2 LQKENI. The CDR3 sequence is 15 residues long. With V trimmed by 6 bases and J by 6 bases, 12 bases remained unmatched.

The chain employs TRBV18 and TRBJ1-2; TRBD1 aligns across 8 bases. Sequencing was done on a sample of PBMCs or T cells enriched from blood (not recorded which). The TCR comes from a woman aged 55-69 years who had recovered from COVID-19. The CDR3 spells CASSSGTGLVDGYTF. DNA of the CDR3: TGTGCCAGCTCCTCCGGGACAGGTCTAGTGGATGGCTACACCTTC.